Included here is one TCR beta chain sequence, with context. This entry comes from a study of blood T cell repertoires in COVID-19. In the study overall: Collection of acute and convalescent COVID-19 samples took place in the United States, Italy and Spain.

Germline CDR1 reads ENHRY; CDR2 reads SYGVKD. CDR3 length equals 14 residues. V was trimmed by 7 bases and J by 2 bases, leaving 14 bases between them. TCRdb's copy holds only in-frame clones and misses some; the assay was immunoSEQ multiplex PCR. The sample records about 280,000 clones, about 85% being singletons. Study members were between about 18 and 100 years old and lived in fewer than 30 US regions. This clonotype originated in a woman in her forties or fifties who had recovered from COVID-19. This chain connects TRBV10-3 to TRBJ1-2, with D possibly being TRBD1 (6 bases). Material for sequencing was PBMCs or T cells enriched from blood (not recorded which). The CDR3 is CAITRTATNYGYTF. CDR3 sequence (DNA): TGTGCCATCACAAGGACAGCGACAAACTATGGCTACACCTTC.